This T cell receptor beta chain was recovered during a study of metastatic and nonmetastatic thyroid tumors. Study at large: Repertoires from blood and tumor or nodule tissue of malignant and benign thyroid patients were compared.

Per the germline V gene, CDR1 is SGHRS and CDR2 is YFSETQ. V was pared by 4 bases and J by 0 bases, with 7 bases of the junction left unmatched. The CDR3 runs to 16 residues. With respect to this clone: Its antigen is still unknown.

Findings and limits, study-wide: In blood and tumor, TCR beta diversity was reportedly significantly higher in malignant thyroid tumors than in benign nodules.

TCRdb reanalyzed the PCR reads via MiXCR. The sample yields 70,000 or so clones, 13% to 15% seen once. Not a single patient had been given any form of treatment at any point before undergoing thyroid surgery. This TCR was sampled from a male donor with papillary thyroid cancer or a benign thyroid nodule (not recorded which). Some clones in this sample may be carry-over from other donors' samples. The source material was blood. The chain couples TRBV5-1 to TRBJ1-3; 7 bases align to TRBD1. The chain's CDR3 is CASSAAKGASGNTIYF. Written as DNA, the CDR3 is TGCGCCAGCAGCGCTGCCAAGGGGGCCTCTGGAAACACCATATATTTT.